This is a list of T cell receptor beta chains from one sample in a study of blood T cell repertoires in COVID-19. Measured with immunoSEQ multiplex PCR; TCRdb has only the in-frame clones, and not every one. The sample records 100,000 or so clones, around nine tenths being singletons. Sequenced input: peripheral blood. The receptor source for this set is a man in his 70s with acute or convalescent COVID-19. Both conserved end residues are part of each CDR3. Fields, in order: J gene, clone size, D gene, V gene, CDR3 protein, CDR3 DNA. D genes are given only for firm matches. For some rows the clone size is stated as once, few or many, or as a class when expanded; others skip it.

TRBJ2-7 | - | TRBD1 | TRBV24-1 | CAPIPQGAREQYF | TGTGCCCCGATCCCACAGGGGGCGAGGGAGCAGTACTTC
TRBJ1-5 | - | - | TRBV7-6 | CASSLGGSLGPQHF | TGTGCCAGCAGCTTAGGAGGCTCTCTGGGGCCCCAGCATTTT
TRBJ1-2 | - | TRBD1 | TRBV3-1/TRBV3-2 | CASSQTGVEGYTF | TGTGCCAGCAGCCAAACAGGGGTTGAGGGCTACACCTTC
TRBJ1-4 | once | TRBD1 | TRBV4-3 | CASSQVWGSYGTADEKLFF | TGCGCCAGCAGCCAAGTTTGGGGGTCGTACGGGACAGCAGATGAAAAACTGTTTTTT
TRBJ1-2 | - | TRBD1 | TRBV7-2 | CASSLVGTVGYTF | TGTGCCAGCAGCTTGGTAGGGACAGTCGGCTACACCTTC
TRBJ1-6 | - | - | TRBV11-2 | CASSIDSKGSPLHF | TGTGCCAGCAGCATCGACAGTAAGGGGTCACCCCTCCACTTT
TRBJ2-7 | - | TRBD2 | TRBV3-1/TRBV3-2 | CATRSSGRNYEQYF | TGTGCCACCAGGAGTAGCGGGAGGAACTACGAGCAGTACTTC
TRBJ2-1 | - | TRBD2 | TRBV5-6 | CATSLGGVEQFF | TGTGCCACCTCCCTTGGGGGGGTCGAGCAGTTCTTC
TRBJ2-2 | - | TRBD2 | TRBV7-9 | CASRSGTSNTGELFF | TGTGCCAGCAGGTCGGGGACTAGTAACACCGGGGAGCTGTTTTTT
TRBJ2-2 | - | - | TRBV6-5 | CASSYFGQVITGELFF | TGTGCCAGCAGTTACTTTGGGCAGGTTATCACCGGGGAGCTGTTTTTT
TRBJ2-5 | - | TRBD2 | TRBV5-8 | CASSLYRGTSGPMVETQYF | TGTGCCAGCAGCTTGTATCGTGGGACTAGCGGGCCCATGGTAGAGACCCAGTACTTC
TRBJ2-7 | - | - | TRBV7-3 | CASSRGIGAYEQYF | TGTGCCAGCAGCCGGGGAATCGGGGCCTACGAGCAGTACTTC
TRBJ2-2 | few | - | TRBV28 | CASRAGFGELFF | TGTGCCAGCAGGGCAGGGTTTGGGGAGCTGTTTTTT
TRBJ2-1 | - | TRBD2 | TRBV9 | CASSVGSGGYNEQFF | TGTGCCAGCAGCGTAGGTAGCGGGGGGTACAATGAGCAGTTCTTC
TRBJ1-1 | - | - | TRBV3-1/TRBV3-2 | CASSQDGQLRNTEAFF | TGTGCCAGCAGCCAAGATGGGCAGCTAAGGAACACTGAAGCTTTCTTT
TRBJ1-6 | - | TRBD1 | TRBV5-4 | CASSLDETGLNSPLHF | TGTGCCAGCAGCTTGGACGAGACAGGGCTTAATTCACCCCTCCACTTT
TRBJ2-7 | once | - | TRBV9 | CASSVRENPYEQYF | TGTGCCAGCAGCGTACGGGAGAACCCCTACGAGCAGTACTTC
TRBJ1-1 | - | - | TRBV14 | CASSHEAGRAFF | TGTGCCAGCAGCCATGAGGCGGGCCGAGCTTTCTTT
TRBJ1-2 | - | - | TRBV7-2 | CASRPDGVNYGYTF | TGTGCCAGCAGACCGGACGGGGTAAACTATGGCTACACCTTC
TRBJ2-7 | - | TRBD1 | TRBV28 | CASSSIVKTGGIGYEQYF | TGTGCCAGCAGTTCGATAGTAAAAACAGGGGGAATCGGCTACGAGCAGTACTTC
TRBJ1-1 | few | TRBD1 | TRBV28 | CASSRDRVTEAFF | TGTGCCAGCAGCCGGGACAGGGTAACTGAAGCTTTCTTT
TRBJ1-5 | - | TRBD1 | TRBV2 | CASSEWTGQPQHF | TGTGCCAGCAGTGAGTGGACAGGGCAGCCCCAGCATTTT
TRBJ1-1 | - | TRBD1 | TRBV24-1 | CATSDLGDRGAFF | TGTGCCACCAGTGATTTGGGGGACAGGGGGGCTTTCTTT
TRBJ1-1 | - | - | TRBV12-3/TRBV12-4 | CASRYDLTEAFF | TGTGCCAGCAGATACGACTTGACTGAAGCTTTCTTT
TRBJ2-7 | - | TRBD1 | TRBV7-6 | CASSQETGTVAYEQYF | TGTGCCAGCAGCCAAGAAACCGGGACAGTAGCCTACGAGCAGTACTTC
TRBJ1-1 | once | - | TRBV19 | CASSIMGGAAEAFF | TGTGCCAGTAGTATTATGGGAGGCGCCGCTGAAGCTTTCTTT
TRBJ1-2 | - | TRBD1 | TRBV19 | CASIRGQGGSYTF | TGTGCCAGTATCAGGGGACAGGGGGGAAGCTACACCTTC
TRBJ2-3 | - | - | TRBV12-3/TRBV12-4 | CASSFYRDTQYF | TGTGCCAGCAGTTTCTACCGGGATACGCAGTATTTT
TRBJ1-1 | - | - | TRBV7-7 | CASSPFPFGTLNTEAFF | TGTGCTAGCAGCCCTTTTCCGTTCGGGACTCTGAACACTGAAGCTTTCTTT
TRBJ1-5 | - | TRBD1 | TRBV18 | CASSPKPTGASNQPQHF | TGTGCCAGCTCACCTAAACCGACAGGGGCAAGCAATCAGCCCCAGCATTTT
TRBJ1-6 | - | TRBD1 | TRBV13 | CASRPAGTGGDDSPLHF | TGTGCCAGCAGGCCGGCCGGGACAGGGGGCGATGATTCACCCCTCCACTTT
TRBJ1-1 | - | - | TRBV10-1 | CASSTGNTEAFF | TGCGCCAGCAGTACAGGTAACACTGAAGCTTTCTTT
TRBJ1-5 | - | TRBD1 | TRBV27 | CASTKTGAGNQPQHF | TGTGCCAGCACTAAGACAGGGGCGGGCAATCAGCCCCAGCATTTT
TRBJ1-5 | - | - | TRBV5-1 | CASSSEGGSQPQHF | TGCGCCAGCAGCTCCGAGGGAGGTAGTCAGCCCCAGCATTTT
TRBJ2-3 | few | - | TRBV9 | CASSVGRGPTDTQYF | TGTGCCAGCAGCGTGGGGCGGGGGCCCACAGATACGCAGTATTTT
TRBJ1-2 | - | - | TRBV6-5 | CASSYDRTAYGYTF | TGTGCCAGCAGTTACGACAGGACAGCCTATGGCTACACCTTC
TRBJ1-2 | - | - | TRBV5-1 | CASRGAVAGYRYTF | TGCGCCAGCAGAGGGGCAGTCGCGGGATATCGCTACACCTTC
TRBJ2-7 | - | TRBD1 | TRBV18 | CASSDWTGKPYEQYF | TGTGCCAGCTCAGATTGGACAGGAAAACCCTACGAGCAGTACTTC
TRBJ1-2 | - | - | TRBV5-5 | CASTDMYYGYTF | TGTGCCAGCACCGACATGTACTATGGCTACACCTTC
TRBJ1-5 | - | - | TRBV24-1 | CATIYRAQRDQPQHF | TGTGCCACCATTTACAGGGCACAGCGTGATCAGCCCCAGCATTTT
TRBJ1-3 | - | - | TRBV12-3/TRBV12-4 | CASRLISGNTIYF | TGTGCCAGCAGGCTAATTAGTGGAAACACCATATATTTT
TRBJ1-1 | - | - | TRBV6-2/TRBV6-3 | CASSYGGTEAFF | TGTGCCAGCAGTTACGGAGGCACTGAAGCTTTCTTT
TRBJ1-4 | - | - | TRBV25-1 | CASSDGLSGKLFF | TGTGCCAGCAGTGACGGCCTCTCAGGGAAACTGTTTTTT
TRBJ1-3 | - | - | TRBV12-2 | CASRLWTGIAGNTIYF | TGTGCAAGTCGCCTATGGACCGGGATCGCTGGAAACACCATATATTTT
TRBJ1-2 | once | - | TRBV4-1 | CASSLQFTTDSLYGYTF | TGCGCCAGCAGCCTACAGTTTACCACAGATTCCCTCTATGGCTACACCTTC
TRBJ2-7 | few | TRBD1 | TRBV29-1 | CSVGRTGGSEQYF | TGCAGCGTTGGCAGGACAGGGGGTTCCGAGCAGTACTTC
TRBJ1-1 | - | TRBD1 | TRBV7-3 | CASSPTGGLNTEAFF | TGTGCCAGCAGTCCGACAGGGGGCCTGAACACTGAAGCTTTCTTT
TRBJ2-6 | - | - | TRBV2 | CANRRISGANVLTF | TGTGCCAACAGGCGAATCTCTGGGGCCAACGTCCTGACTTTC
TRBJ1-2 | - | - | TRBV7-2 | CASSPSKGGYTF | TGTGCCAGCAGCCCATCAAAGGGGGGCTACACCTTC
TRBJ1-6 | - | - | TRBV25-1 | CASSLLQGSSPLHF | TGTGCCAGCAGTCTGCTCCAGGGGAGTTCACCCCTCCACTTT
TRBJ2-3 | - | TRBD1 | TRBV6-6 | CASTLTGGTDTQYF | TGTGCCAGCACCCTGACAGGGGGGACAGATACGCAGTATTTT